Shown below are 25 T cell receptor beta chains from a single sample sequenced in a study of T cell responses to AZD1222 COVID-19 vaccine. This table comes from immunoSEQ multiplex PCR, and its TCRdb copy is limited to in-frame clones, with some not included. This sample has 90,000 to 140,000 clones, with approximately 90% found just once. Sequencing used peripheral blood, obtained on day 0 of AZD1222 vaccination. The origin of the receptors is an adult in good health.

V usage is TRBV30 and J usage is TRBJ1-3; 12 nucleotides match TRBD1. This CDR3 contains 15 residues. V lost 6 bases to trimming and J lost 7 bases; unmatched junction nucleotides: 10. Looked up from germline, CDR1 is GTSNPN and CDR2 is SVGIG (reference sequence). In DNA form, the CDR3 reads TGTGCCTGCCCGGGACAGGGGGCAAGAAGGAACACCATATATTTT. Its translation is CACPGQGARRNTIYF.

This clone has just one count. Here the CDR3 DNA reads TGTGCCAGCACTTTAAGCGGGAGAAATACGCAGTATTTT. This codes for CASTLSGRNTQYF. The chain uses TRBV6-5 and TRBJ2-3, with 8 positions matching TRBD2. With V trimmed by 7 bases and J by 7 bases, 7 bases remained unmatched. This CDR3 region has 13 residues. Germline CDR1 and CDR2: MNHEY and SVGAGI.

CDR3 in amino acids: CASSPFFQTGNTIYF. In nucleotides, the CDR3 is TGTGCCAGCTCACCCTTCTTCCAAACGGGAAACACCATATATTTT. The rearrangement joins TRBV18 to TRBJ1-3; D is unresolved. The length of the CDR3 is 15 residues. Trimming left V 3 bases short and J 4 bases short, with 13 bases between. Germline CDR1 and CDR2: KGHSH and LQKENI.

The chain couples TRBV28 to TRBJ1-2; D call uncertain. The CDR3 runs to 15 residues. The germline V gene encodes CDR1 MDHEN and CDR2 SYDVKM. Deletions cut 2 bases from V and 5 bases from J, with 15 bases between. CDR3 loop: CASSLGVSLGYGYTF. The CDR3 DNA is TGTGCCAGCAGTTTAGGGGTATCCTTGGGTTATGGCTACACCTTC.

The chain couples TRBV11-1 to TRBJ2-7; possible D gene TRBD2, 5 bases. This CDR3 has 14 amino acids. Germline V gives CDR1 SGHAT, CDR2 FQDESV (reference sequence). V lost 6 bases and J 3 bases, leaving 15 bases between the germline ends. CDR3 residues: CASRLSAGNYEQYF. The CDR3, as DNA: TGTGCCAGCAGATTGTCGGCGGGTAACTACGAGCAGTACTTC.

CDR3 sequence: CASSVVLQGLLGDTQYF. As DNA, the CDR3 is TGTGCCAGCAGCGTAGTGTTACAGGGGTTACTAGGAGATACGCAGTATTTT. The chain has TRBV7-9 and TRBJ2-3, with TRBD1 matching 7 bases. Germline CDR1 and CDR2: SEHNR and FQNEAQ (reference sequence). J gave up 5 bases and V 5 bases, and 16 bases lay outside the gene matches. The CDR3 has 17 residues.

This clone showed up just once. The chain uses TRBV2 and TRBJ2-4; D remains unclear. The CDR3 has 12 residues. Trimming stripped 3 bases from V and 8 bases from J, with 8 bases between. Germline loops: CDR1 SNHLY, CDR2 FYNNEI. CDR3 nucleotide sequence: TGTGCCAGCAGTGAGGTCCGAGACATTCAGTACTTC. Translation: CASSEVRDIQYF.

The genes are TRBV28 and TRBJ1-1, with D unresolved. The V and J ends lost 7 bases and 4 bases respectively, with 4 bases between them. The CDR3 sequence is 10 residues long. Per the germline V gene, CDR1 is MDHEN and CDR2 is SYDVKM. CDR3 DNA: TGTGCCAGCATGAGCACTGAAGCTTTCTTT. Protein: CASMSTEAFF.

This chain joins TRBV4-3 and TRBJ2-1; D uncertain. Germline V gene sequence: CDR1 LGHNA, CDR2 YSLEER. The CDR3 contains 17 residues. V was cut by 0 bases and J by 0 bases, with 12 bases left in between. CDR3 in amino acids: CASSQDDEPLSYNEQFF. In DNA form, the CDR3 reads TGCGCCAGCAGCCAAGATGATGAACCTCTCTCCTACAATGAGCAGTTCTTC.

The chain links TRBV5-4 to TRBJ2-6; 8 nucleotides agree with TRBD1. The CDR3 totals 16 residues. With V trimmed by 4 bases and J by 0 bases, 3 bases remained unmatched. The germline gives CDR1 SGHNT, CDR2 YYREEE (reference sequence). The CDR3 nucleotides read TGTGCCAGCAGCCCCACAGGGGGCTCTGGGGCCAACGTCCTGACTTTC. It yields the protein CASSPTGGSGANVLTF.

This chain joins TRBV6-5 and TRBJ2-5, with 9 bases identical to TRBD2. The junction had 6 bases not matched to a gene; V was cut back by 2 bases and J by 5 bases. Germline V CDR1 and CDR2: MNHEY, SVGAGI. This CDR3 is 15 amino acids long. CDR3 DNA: TGTGCCAGCAGTTACGCGGGACTAGCTTGGGAGACCCAGTACTTC. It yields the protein CASSYAGLAWETQYF.

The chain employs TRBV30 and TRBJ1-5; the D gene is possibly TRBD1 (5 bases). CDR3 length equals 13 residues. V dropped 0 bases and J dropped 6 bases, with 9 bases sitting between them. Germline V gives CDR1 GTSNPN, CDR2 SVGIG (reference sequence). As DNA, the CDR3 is TGTGCCTGGAGTGTACAGGCGGGTCAGCCCCAGCATTTT. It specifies CAWSVQAGQPQHF.

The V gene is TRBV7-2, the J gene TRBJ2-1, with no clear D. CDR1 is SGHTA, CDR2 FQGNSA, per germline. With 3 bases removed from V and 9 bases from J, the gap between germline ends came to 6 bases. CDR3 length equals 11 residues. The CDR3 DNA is TGTGCCAGCAGCTTTCTGACTGAGCAGTTCTTC. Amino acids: CASSFLTEQFF.

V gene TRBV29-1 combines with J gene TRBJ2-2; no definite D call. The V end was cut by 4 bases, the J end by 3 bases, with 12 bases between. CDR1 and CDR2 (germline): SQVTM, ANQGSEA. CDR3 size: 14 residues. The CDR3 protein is CSVGGRLDTGELFF. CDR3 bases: TGCAGCGTTGGCGGACGGCTCGACACCGGGGAGCTGTTTTTT.

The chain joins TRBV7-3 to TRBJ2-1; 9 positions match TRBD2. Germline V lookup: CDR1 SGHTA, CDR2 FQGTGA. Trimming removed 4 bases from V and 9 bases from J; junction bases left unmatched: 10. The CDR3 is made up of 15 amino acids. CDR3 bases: TGTGCCAGCAGCTACGAGAGCGGGAGGATAAGTGAGCAGTTCTTC. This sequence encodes CASSYESGRISEQFF.

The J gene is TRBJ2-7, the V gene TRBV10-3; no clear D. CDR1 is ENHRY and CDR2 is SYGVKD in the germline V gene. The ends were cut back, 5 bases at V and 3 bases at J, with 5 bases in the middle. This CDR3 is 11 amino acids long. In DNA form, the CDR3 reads TGTGCCATCAGTTCTAACTACGAGCAGTACTTC. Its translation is CAISSNYEQYF.

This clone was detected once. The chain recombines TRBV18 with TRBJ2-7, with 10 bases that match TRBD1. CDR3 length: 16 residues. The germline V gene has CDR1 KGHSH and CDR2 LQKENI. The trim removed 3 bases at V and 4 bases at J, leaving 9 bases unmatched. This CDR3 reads CASSPPSGTGDYEQYF. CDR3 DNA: TGTGCCAGCTCACCCCCCTCGGGGACAGGGGATTACGAGCAGTACTTC. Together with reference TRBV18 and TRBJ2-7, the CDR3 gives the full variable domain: NAGVMQNPRHLVRRRGQEARLRCSPMKGHSHVYWYRQLPEEGLKFMVYLQKENIIDESGMPKERFSAEFPKEGPSILRIQQVVRGDSAAYFCASSPPSGTGDYEQYFGPGTRLTVT.

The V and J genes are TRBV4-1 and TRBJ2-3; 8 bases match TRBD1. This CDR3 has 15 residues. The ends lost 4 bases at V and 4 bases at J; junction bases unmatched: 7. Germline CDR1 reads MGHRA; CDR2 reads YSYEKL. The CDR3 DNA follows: TGCGCCAGCAGCCCCGGTCAGGGGGCCCCAGATACGCAGTATTTT. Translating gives CASSPGQGAPDTQYF.

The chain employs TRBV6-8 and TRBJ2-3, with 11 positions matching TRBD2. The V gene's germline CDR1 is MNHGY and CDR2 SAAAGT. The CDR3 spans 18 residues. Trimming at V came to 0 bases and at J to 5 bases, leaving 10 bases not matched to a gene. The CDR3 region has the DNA TGTGCCAGCAGTTACTCGGGCCCTAGCGGGAGGATGGGAGATACGCAGTATTTT. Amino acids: CASSYSGPSGRMGDTQYF.

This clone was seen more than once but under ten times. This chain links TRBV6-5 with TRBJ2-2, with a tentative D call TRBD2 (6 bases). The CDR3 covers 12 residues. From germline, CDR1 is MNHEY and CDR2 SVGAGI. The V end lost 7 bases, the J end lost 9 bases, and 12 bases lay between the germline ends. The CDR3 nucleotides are TGTGCCAGCATCTCTAGCGCTCGGGAGCTGTTTTTT. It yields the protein CASISSARELFF.

The CDR3 bases are TGTGCCACCAGCAGATTGGGGGGGGCAAGCTACAATGAGCAGTTCTTC. This codes for CATSRLGGASYNEQFF. The rearrangement uses TRBV15 and TRBJ2-1; perhaps TRBD2 as D (7 bases). The V gene lost 2 bases and the J gene lost 3 bases, with 14 bases spanning the gap. The CDR3 totals 16 residues. Germline V gene lookup returns CDR1 LNHNV and CDR2 YYDKDF (reference sequence).

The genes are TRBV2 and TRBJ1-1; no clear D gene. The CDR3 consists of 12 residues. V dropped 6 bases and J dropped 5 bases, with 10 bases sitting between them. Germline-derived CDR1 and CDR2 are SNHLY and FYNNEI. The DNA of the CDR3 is TGTGCCAGCAGCGAGACAAGTACTGAAGCTTTCTTT. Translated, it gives CASSETSTEAFF. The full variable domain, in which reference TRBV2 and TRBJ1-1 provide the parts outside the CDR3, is EPEVTQTPSHQVTQMGQEVILRCVPISNHLYFYWYRQILGQKVEFLVSFYNNEISEKSEIFDDQFSVERPDGSNFTLKIRSTKLEDSAMYFCASSETSTEAFFGQGTRLTVV.

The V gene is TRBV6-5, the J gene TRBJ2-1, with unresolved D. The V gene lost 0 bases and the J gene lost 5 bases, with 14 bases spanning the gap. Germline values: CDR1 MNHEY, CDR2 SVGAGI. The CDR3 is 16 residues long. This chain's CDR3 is CASSYSRSLQNNEQFF. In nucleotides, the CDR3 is TGTGCCAGCAGTTACTCGAGGAGCCTTCAAAACAATGAGCAGTTCTTC.

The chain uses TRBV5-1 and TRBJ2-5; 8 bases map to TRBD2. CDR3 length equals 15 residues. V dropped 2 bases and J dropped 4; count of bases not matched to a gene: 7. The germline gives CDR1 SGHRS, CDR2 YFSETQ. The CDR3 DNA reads TGCGCCAGCAGCTTAGCGGGAGCGGTACTAGAGACCCAGTACTTC. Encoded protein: CASSLAGAVLETQYF. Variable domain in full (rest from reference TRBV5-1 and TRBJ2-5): KAGVTQTPRYLIKTRGQQVTLSCSPISGHRSVSWYQQTPGQGLQFLFEYFSETQRNKGNFPGRFSGRQFSNSRSEMNVSTLELGDSALYLCASSLAGAVLETQYFGPGTRLLVL.

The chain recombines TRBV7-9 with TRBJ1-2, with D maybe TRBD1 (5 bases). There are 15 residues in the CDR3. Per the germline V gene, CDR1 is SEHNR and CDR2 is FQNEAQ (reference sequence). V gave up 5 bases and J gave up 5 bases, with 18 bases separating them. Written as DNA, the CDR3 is TGTGCCAGCAGCCGTATTAATCAGGGAAGATATGGCTACACCTTC. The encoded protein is CASSRINQGRYGYTF.